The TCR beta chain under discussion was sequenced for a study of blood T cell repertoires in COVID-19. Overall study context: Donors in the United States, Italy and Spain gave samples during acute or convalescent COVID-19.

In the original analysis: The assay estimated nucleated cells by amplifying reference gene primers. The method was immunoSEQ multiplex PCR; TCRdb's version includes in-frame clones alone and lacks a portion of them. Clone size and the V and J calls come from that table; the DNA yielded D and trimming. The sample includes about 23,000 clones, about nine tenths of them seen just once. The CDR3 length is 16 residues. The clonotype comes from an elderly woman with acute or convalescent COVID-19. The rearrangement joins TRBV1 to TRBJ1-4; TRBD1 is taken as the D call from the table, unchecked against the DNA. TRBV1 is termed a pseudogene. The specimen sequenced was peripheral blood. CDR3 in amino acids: CTSSLSGTCLNEKLFF. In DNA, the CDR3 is TGCACCAGCAGCCTCTCCGGGACATGCCTTAATGAAAAACTGTTTTTT.